This T cell receptor (beta chain) was profiled in a study of response to subunit inactivated influenza vaccine. Study findings and constraints: The study's authors posited that every seasonal influenza vaccination enlists few new T cells.

Trimming took off 1 base at V and 6 bases at J, with 11 bases between the two ends. CDR3 length: 14 residues. The table lists this clonotype with many counts. No antigen is known for it. Using its own MiXCR run on the RT-PCR reads, TCRdb lists one record per CDR3 protein. In the table there are about 530,000 distinct CDR3 sequences, roughly 12% of which are singletons. This receptor was taken from a middle-aged man who received an inactivated influenza vaccine. Specimen: PBMCs from blood, collected on the day of vaccination. The gene calls are TRBV12-3 or TRBV12-4 and TRBJ2-3; perhaps TRBD2 as D (6 bases). The CDR3 DNA sequence: TGTGCCAGCAGTTTAGTGAGGGACTCGGATACGCAGTATTTT. Protein sequence: CASSLVRDSDTQYF.